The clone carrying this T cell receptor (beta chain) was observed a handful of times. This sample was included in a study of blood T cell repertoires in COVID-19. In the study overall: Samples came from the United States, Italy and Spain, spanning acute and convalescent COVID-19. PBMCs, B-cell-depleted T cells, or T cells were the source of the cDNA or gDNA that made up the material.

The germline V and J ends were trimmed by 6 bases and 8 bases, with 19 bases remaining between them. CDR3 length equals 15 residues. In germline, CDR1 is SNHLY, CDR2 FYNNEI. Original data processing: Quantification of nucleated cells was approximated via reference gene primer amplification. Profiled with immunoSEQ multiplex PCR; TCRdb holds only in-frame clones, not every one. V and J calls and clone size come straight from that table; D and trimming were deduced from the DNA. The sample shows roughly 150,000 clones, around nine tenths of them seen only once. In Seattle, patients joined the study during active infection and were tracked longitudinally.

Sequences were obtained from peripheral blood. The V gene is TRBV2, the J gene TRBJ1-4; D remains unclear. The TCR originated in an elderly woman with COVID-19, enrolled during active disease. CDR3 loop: CASRPTTGSREKLFF. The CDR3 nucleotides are TGTGCCAGCAGACCGACGACTGGGTCGAGGGAAAAACTGTTTTTT.